These T cell receptor beta chains were read from a single sample in a study of T-cell reconstitution after alpha-beta-depleted transplantation in children. TCRdb ran MiXCR on the PCR reads and lists one entry per CDR3 protein. The profile shows a few hundred thousand distinct CDR3 sequences, over 20% of them singletons. This material consisted of PBMCs, taken before TCRalphabeta/CD19-depleted stem cell transplant. The receptors shown here come from a boy younger than two with Wiskott-Aldrich syndrome, due to receive a stem cell transplant. The CDR3 runs from the conserved cysteine through the conserved F or W. A D gene is named only where the DNA matches it firmly. Only part of the rows carry a size: once, few, many, or a class if the clone is expanded.

v_call	d_call	j_call	clone_size	cdr3_nt	cdr3_aa
TRBV6-2/TRBV6-3	TRBD2	TRBJ2-1	few	TGTGCCAGCAGCCAATATCCCCCGGGAGGGACAAACAATGAGCAGTTCTTC	CASSQYPPGGTNNEQFF
TRBV28	TRBD2	TRBJ2-1	-	TGTGCCAGCAAAGGACTAGCGGGCCGAAGCTCCTACAATGAGCAGTTCTTC	CASKGLAGRSSYNEQFF
TRBV20-1	TRBD2	TRBJ2-2	few	TGCAGTGCTATTTCTAGCGGGAGCACCGGGGAGCTGTTTTTT	CSAISSGSTGELFF
TRBV2	-	TRBJ2-1	-	TGTGCCAGCAGTGTTAGCCCCTCAAACAATGAGCAGTTCTTC	CASSVSPSNNEQFF
TRBV7-8	TRBD1	TRBJ2-7	-	TGTGCCAGCAGCTGGGACAGGTACGAGCAGTACTTC	CASSWDRYEQYF
TRBV27	-	TRBJ1-4	few	TGTGCCAGCAGTTTTGGACCAGAAGATGAAAAACTGTTTTTT	CASSFGPEDEKLFF
TRBV20-1	-	TRBJ1-4	-	TGCAGTGCTAGAGTTCCGGGAGCTGAAGTACTGTTTTTT	CSARVPGAEVLFF
TRBV25-1	TRBD1	TRBJ2-2	-	TGTGCCAGCAGTGATCCCAGACAGGGGGCGACCGGGGAGCTGTTTTTT	CASSDPRQGATGELFF
TRBV24-1	TRBD2	TRBJ2-3	-	TGTGCCACCAGTGGTCGCGGGGGGGCAGATACGCAGTATTTT	CATSGRGGADTQYF
TRBV15	TRBD2	TRBJ2-1	few	TGTGCCACCAGCGCTAGCGGGGGATACAATGAGCAGTTCTTC	CATSASGGYNEQFF
TRBV10-1	TRBD2	TRBJ2-1	-	TGCGCCAGCGGGGGACTAGCGCCCAATGAGCAGTTCTTC	CASGGLAPNEQFF
TRBV4-1	-	TRBJ2-2	-	TGCGCCAGCAGCCAAGCCGCACAGGGTGGTACCGGGGAGCTGTTTTTT	CASSQAAQGGTGELFF
TRBV7-2	-	TRBJ2-3	-	TGTGCCAGCAGCTTAGCCGGTGCGGGTACGCAGTATTTT	CASSLAGAGTQYF
TRBV5-1	TRBD1	TRBJ1-6	-	TGCGCCAGCAGCTTAAAGGACAGGGTCCACTCACCCCTCCACTTT	CASSLKDRVHSPLHF
TRBV5-1	TRBD2	TRBJ2-1	-	TGCGCCAGCAGCTCGGGGACTAGCGGGCTTTCCTACAATGAGCAGTTCTTC	CASSSGTSGLSYNEQFF
TRBV18	-	TRBJ2-5	many	TGTGCCAGCTCACCAGTGGGCCAAGAGACCCAGTACTTC	CASSPVGQETQYF
TRBV10-2	-	TRBJ2-5	-	TGCGCCAGCAGTGAATTAGCGGCTTTAATGAAGACCCAGTACTTC	CASSELAALMKTQYF
TRBV20-1	-	TRBJ2-3	-	TGCAGTGCTAGAGGTAGCGGCACAGATACGCAGTATTTT	CSARGSGTDTQYF
TRBV29-1	TRBD2	TRBJ2-4	few	TGCAGCGCCTTGGGGCTAGCGGGAGCCAAAAACATTCAGTACTTC	CSALGLAGAKNIQYF
TRBV5-1	TRBD2	TRBJ2-1	-	TGCGCCAGCAGCCGGGAGGTCCGCTCCTACAATGAGCAGTTCTTC	CASSREVRSYNEQFF
TRBV5-4	-	TRBJ2-7	-	TGTGCCAGCAGCTCCCGGCCTCAAGGGACCTACGAGCAGTACTTC	CASSSRPQGTYEQYF
TRBV5-1	-	TRBJ1-1	few	TGCGCCAGCAGCTTCGAACCTCAGAACACTGAAGCTTTCTTT	CASSFEPQNTEAFF
TRBV5-1	-	TRBJ2-1	-	TGCGCCAGCAGCCCAGACCACAGGGATGAGCAGTTCTTC	CASSPDHRDEQFF
TRBV10-3	-	TRBJ2-1	once	TGTGCCATCAGTGAGTCGAATGTTGGGGGGCTCAATGAGCAGTTCTTC	CAISESNVGGLNEQFF
TRBV20-1	TRBD1	TRBJ2-2	many	TGCAGTGCCAGACGGACAGGGAACACCGGGGAGCTGTTTTTT	CSARRTGNTGELFF
TRBV5-5	-	TRBJ2-7	few	TGTGCCAGCAGCCGCCTAGGGGAGACCTACGAGCAGTACTTC	CASSRLGETYEQYF
TRBV12-3/TRBV12-4	-	TRBJ2-2	-	TGTGCCAGCAGTTTTGGTTTGTTTAGGGGCGGGACCGGGGAGCTGTTTTTT	CASSFGLFRGGTGELFF
TRBV5-1	-	TRBJ2-7	-	TGCGCCAGCAGCTTGGAGGTCAGGCGGAGTCCCTACGAGCAGTACTTC	CASSLEVRRSPYEQYF
TRBV5-6	TRBD2	TRBJ2-1	few	TGTGCCAGCAGCTTGGGGGTACTAGCGGGAAATGAGCAGTTCTTC	CASSLGVLAGNEQFF
TRBV11-2	-	TRBJ1-3	many	TGTGCCAGCAGCTTAGACACATACTCTGGAAACACCATATATTTT	CASSLDTYSGNTIYF
TRBV6-5	TRBD1	TRBJ2-7	-	TGTGCCAGCAGCGTGACAGGGTACGGCTACGAGCAGTACTTC	CASSVTGYGYEQYF
TRBV20-1	-	TRBJ1-1	-	TGCAGTGCCCCTCGGGGGCTGAACACTGAAGCTTTCTTT	CSAPRGLNTEAFF
TRBV5-6	-	TRBJ1-4	few	TGTGCCAGCAGCTTGTTGGGGGCCTTTGCAACTAATGAAAAACTGTTTTTT	CASSLLGAFATNEKLFF
TRBV5-5	TRBD2	TRBJ2-3	-	TGTGCCAGCAGCTTGGGAGTTAGCGGGAGAACAGATACGCAGTATTTT	CASSLGVSGRTDTQYF
TRBV5-1	-	TRBJ2-5	-	TGCGCCAGCAGCTTGGTGTCAGTCCAAGAGACCCAGTACTTC	CASSLVSVQETQYF
TRBV9	-	TRBJ1-1	-	TGTGCCAGCAGCGTAGAATACAGGAACACTGAAGCTTTCTTT	CASSVEYRNTEAFF
TRBV20-1	-	TRBJ1-6	few	TGCAGTTCAAAGTCGGGGGAAGGGAGACCCCTCCACTTT	CSSKSGEGRPLHF